This T cell receptor (beta chain) was recorded in a study of blood T cell repertoires in COVID-19. Study at large: The United States, Italy and Spain provided the acute and convalescent COVID-19 samples.

As originally analysed: It was from reference gene primer amplification that nucleated cell counts were estimated. Only in-frame clones appear in the TCRdb table, and some are missing; sequencing was by immunoSEQ multiplex PCR. V and J calls and clone size are those listed in that table; D and trimming were worked out from the DNA. The table shows about 89,000 clones, with roughly 78% occurring only once. CDR3 size: 13 residues. With 2 bases removed from V and 3 bases from J, the gap between germline ends came to 8 bases. From germline, CDR1 is MNHNY and CDR2 SVGAGI (reference sequence). This clonotype was sampled from a woman older than 75 with acute or convalescent COVID-19. The sequencing input was peripheral blood. The chain has TRBV6-6 and TRBJ2-7; no clear D gene. CDR3 sequence reads: CASSYPNSYEQYF. The CDR3 DNA reads TGTGCCAGCAGTTACCCCAACAGCTACGAGCAGTACTTC.